This T cell receptor (beta chain) was recorded in a study of technical replicates of blood from several donors. Germline V gives CDR1 SGDLS, CDR2 YYNGEE. V was shortened by 5 bases and J by 4 bases, with 16 bases between the two germline ends. The CDR3 covers 15 residues. TCRdb keeps only in-frame clones here, not all; method: immunoSEQ multiplex PCR. The sample contains approximately 75,000 clones, approximately 97% of which appear only once. The sample was T cells isolated from PBMCs. The rearrangement joins TRBV9 to TRBJ1-3; D possibly corresponds to TRBD1 (5 bases). The sequence was obtained from a human donor in good health. The CDR3 DNA reads TGTGCCAGCAGTTCAGGGAACTTTGTGGGAAACACCATATATTTT. Encoded protein: CASSSGNFVGNTIYF.